This TCR beta chain is drawn from a study of cytomegalovirus exposure and HLA in healthy donors. For the study at large: Samples from HLA-typed donors yielded about 85 million unique TCRs in an early data release.

The V end lost 1 base, the J end lost 4 bases, and 15 bases lay between the germline ends. CDR1 SGHTA and CDR2 FQGNSA come from the germline V gene. The CDR3 is 16 residues long. The study ran its PCR with 60 Vbeta and 13 Jbeta primers. Profiled with immunoSEQ multiplex PCR; TCRdb holds only in-frame clones, not every one. The table lists 200,000 to 250,000 clones, around 80% of them singletons. The source is a boy between 2 and 10 years old in good health and CMV-seronegative. Specimen: PBMCs. The chain couples TRBV7-2 to TRBJ2-3, with D tentatively TRBD1 (5 bases). DNA for the CDR3: TGTGCCAGCAGCTTAGGCCCAGGGAATAGGGCAGATACGCAGTATTTT. It encodes CASSLGPGNRADTQYF.